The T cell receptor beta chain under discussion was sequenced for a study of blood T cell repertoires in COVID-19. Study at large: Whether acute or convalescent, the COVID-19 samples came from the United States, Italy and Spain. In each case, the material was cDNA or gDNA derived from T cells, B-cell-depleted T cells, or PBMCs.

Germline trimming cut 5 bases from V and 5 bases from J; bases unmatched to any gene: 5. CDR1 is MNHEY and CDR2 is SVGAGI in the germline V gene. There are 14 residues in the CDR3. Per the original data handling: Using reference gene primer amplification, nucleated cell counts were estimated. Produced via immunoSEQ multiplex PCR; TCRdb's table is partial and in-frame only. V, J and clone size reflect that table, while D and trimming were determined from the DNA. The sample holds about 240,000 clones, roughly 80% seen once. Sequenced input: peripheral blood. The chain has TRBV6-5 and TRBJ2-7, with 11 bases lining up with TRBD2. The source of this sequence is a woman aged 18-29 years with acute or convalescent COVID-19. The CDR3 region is CASSTVAGGNEQYF. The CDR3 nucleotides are TGTGCCAGCAGTACGGTAGCGGGAGGGAACGAGCAGTACTTC.